This T cell receptor beta chain emerged from a study of CD8 T cells in ankylosing spondylitis. V was trimmed by 6 bases and J by 7 bases, leaving 33 bases between them. Germline loops: CDR1 DFQATT, CDR2 SNEGSKA (reference sequence). The CDR3 is 18 amino acids. Study outcomes and limitations: Among TCR beta sequences, a motif of 7 to 9 highly homologous variants appeared characteristic of ankylosing spondylitis blood. As for the disease-linked clones, they showed a CD8+ phenotype and occurred at relatively low frequencies in peripheral blood. In synovial fluid and blood from reactive arthritis, some motif variants were previously reported.

TCRdb analysed the 5' RACE reads with MiXCR anew, one entry per CDR3 protein. This table has nearly 250,000 distinct CDR3 sequences, roughly 32% appearing once. Worth noting for this clonotype: Its antigen is not known.

Sequencing used blood, either unsorted or a sorted T cell fraction (not recorded which). The rearrangement joins TRBV20-1 to TRBJ2-5, with D perhaps matching TRBD1 or TRBD2 (6 bases each). The source of this sequence is a male donor with ankylosing spondylitis or in good health (not recorded which). CDR3 sequence reads: CSALPESWGATHRGTQYF. The CDR3 nucleotides read TGCAGTGCACTCCCGGAGAGTTGGGGGGCTACCCACCGAGGGACCCAGTACTTC.